This entry describes one T cell receptor beta chain. Its matching antigen is unknown. One end of the junction fails to match germline, which may point to a read error. With 60 Vbeta and 13 Jbeta primers, the PCR was carried out. Sequencing used immunoSEQ multiplex PCR; TCRdb keeps in-frame clones, though not all of them. The sample has about 140,000 clones, approximately 78% seen once; the top ten hold 2.5% to 3%. Germline loops: CDR1 SQVTM, CDR2 ANQGSEA. The CDR3 loop spans 13 amino acids. The data originate from a study of cytomegalovirus exposure and HLA in healthy donors. Findings and limits, study-wide: Most TCR sequences proved rare, with some public TCRs found in many donors. HLA alleles showed associations with roughly 17,000 TCR beta sequences in a later analysis, at a 0.05 false discovery rate.

The chain recombines TRBV29-1 with TRBJ1-2; D may be TRBD1 (5 bases). This receptor was identified in a female donor in good health and CMV-seronegative. The sample taken for sequencing was PBMCs. The CDR3 region is CSVEDPRDYGYPF. DNA of the CDR3: TGCAGCGTTGAGGACCCCCGGGACTATGGCTACCCCTTC.